The 26 T cell receptor beta chains reported below all come from one sample, sequenced in a study of immune evolution from preneoplasia to lung adenocarcinoma. Measured with immunoSEQ multiplex PCR; TCRdb has only the in-frame clones, and not every one. The repertoire consists of around 16,000 clones, with 70% to 90% occurring once and the leading ten covering 2.5% to 3%. The sequenced material came from FFPE invasive lung adenocarcinoma tissue. The receptors here all came from a person aged 65-85 years with invasive lung adenocarcinoma.

The chain couples TRBV11-3 to TRBJ2-1, with TRBD2 matching 11 bases. CDR1 SGHNT and CDR2 YENEEA come from the germline V gene. CDR3 length: 15 residues. V was clipped by 5 bases and J by 3 bases; unmatched bases: 3. CDR3 residues: CASSLGTSGYNEQFF. CDR3 in DNA: TGTGCCAGCAGCCTAGGGACTAGCGGCTACAATGAGCAGTTCTTC.

This chain joins TRBV27 and TRBJ1-5; 11 bases align to TRBD1. The CDR3 spans 14 residues. With 6 bases clipped from V and 7 bases from J, the junction kept 5 bases outside the gene matches. Germline V CDR1 and CDR2: MNHEY, SMNVEV (reference sequence). This CDR3 is CASRAGTGGQPQHF. The DNA of the CDR3 is TGTGCCAGCAGGGCTGGGACAGGGGGACAGCCCCAGCATTTT.

The chain uses TRBV28 and TRBJ2-7; D remains unclear. CDR1 MDHEN and CDR2 SYDVKM come from the germline V gene. V lost 5 bases and J 2 bases, leaving 10 bases between the germline ends. The CDR3 is 13 amino acids. CDR3 protein: CASSILLAYEQYF. DNA of the CDR3: TGTGCCAGCAGTATACTTCTCGCCTACGAGCAGTACTTC.

V and J are TRBV6-1 and TRBJ1-1; D is unclear. The CDR3 covers 13 residues. Between the trimmed V and J ends, which lost 7 bases and 2 bases, there was a span of 11 bases. Germline-derived CDR1 and CDR2 are MNHNS and SASEGT. In nucleotides, the CDR3 is TGTGCCAGCATGTTACAGATTAACACTGAAGCTTTCTTT. Translated, it gives CASMLQINTEAFF.

This sequence joins TRBV5-1 and TRBJ2-1; D perhaps matches TRBD2 (5 bases). Germline CDR1 SGHRS, CDR2 YFSETQ. The CDR3 has 14 amino acids. The V end lost 4 bases, the J end lost 8 bases, and 16 bases lay between the germline ends. This CDR3 reads CASSPEPGRDEQFF. As DNA, the CDR3 is TGCGCCAGCAGCCCGGAACCTGGGAGAGATGAGCAGTTCTTC.

The V call is TRBV6-5, the J call TRBJ1-1, with D possibly being TRBD1 (5 bases). Deletions cut 6 bases from V and 6 bases from J, with 11 bases between. Germline V gene sequence: CDR1 MNHEY, CDR2 SVGAGI. The CDR3 has 12 amino acids. The chain's CDR3 is CASRPDRAEAFF. In nucleotides, the CDR3 is TGTGCCAGCAGACCTGACAGAGCTGAAGCTTTCTTT.

The chain uses TRBV28 and TRBJ1-1; TRBD1 agrees at 7 bases. Germline V gene lookup returns CDR1 MDHEN and CDR2 SYDVKM. Trimming cost V 7 bases and J 5 bases; bases outside gene matches: 10. The CDR3 extends over 14 amino acids. The CDR3 DNA follows: TGTGCCAGCACCACGACAGTACAGGGGACTGAAGCTTTCTTT. This gives the protein CASTTTVQGTEAFF.

The V and J genes are TRBV7-9 and TRBJ2-3; 11 positions agree with TRBD2. The V and J ends lost 2 bases and 6 bases, in that order; junction bases with no gene match: 13. This CDR3 contains 18 residues. Germline assignment: CDR1 SEHNR and CDR2 FQNEAQ (reference sequence). DNA for the CDR3: TGTGCCAGCAGCTTAATTGGGGGACTAGCGGTTCAAAGGGATACGCAGTATTTT. This codes for CASSLIGGLAVQRDTQYF.

CDR3 amino acids: CASSQTDNYEQYF. CDR3 nucleotides: TGTGCCAGCAGCCAGACGGACAACTACGAGCAGTACTTC. The gene calls are TRBV7-9 and TRBJ2-7; weak D call: TRBD1 (5 bases). Trimming shortened V by 5 bases and J by 3 bases, and 11 bases separated the two germline ends. The germline CDR1 and CDR2 sequences are SEHNR and FQNEAQ (reference sequence). The CDR3 covers 13 residues.

V and J are TRBV5-1 and TRBJ2-7; D perhaps matches TRBD2 (5 bases). This CDR3 comprises 14 residues. V lost 2 bases, J lost 1 base, and 10 bases lay in between. The germline V gene has CDR1 SGHRS and CDR2 YFSETQ. For the CDR3, the DNA is TGCGCCAGCAGCTTAACGGGGTCTTCCTACGAGCAGTACTTC. This gives the protein CASSLTGSSYEQYF.

The chain carries TRBV19 and TRBJ1-2; no clear D. CDR3 length equals 13 residues. The ends were cut back, 6 bases at V and 4 bases at J, with 12 bases in the middle. Per the germline V gene, CDR1 is LNHDA and CDR2 is SQIVND (reference sequence). In nucleotides, the CDR3 is TGTGCCAGTAGCGGCAGAGCCTCCTATGGCTACACCTTC. As protein: CASSGRASYGYTF.

The CDR3 reads CASSVTANTGELFF. CDR3 nucleotide sequence: TGTGCCAGCAGTGTTACAGCGAACACCGGGGAGCTGTTTTTT. This chain uses TRBV2 with TRBJ2-2; unclear D gene. Germline V lookup: CDR1 SNHLY, CDR2 FYNNEI. V dropped 4 bases and J dropped 0 bases, with 6 bases sitting between them. This CDR3 has 14 amino acids.

The V call is TRBV10-1, the J call TRBJ2-3; 10 bases match TRBD1. The germline gives CDR1 WNHNN, CDR2 SYGVQD (reference sequence). The CDR3 consists of 13 residues. V lost 10 bases and J lost 4; bases outside the gene matches: 5. In DNA form, the CDR3 reads TGCGCCACTTCGGGACAGGGGTCAGATACGCAGTATTTT. It yields the protein CATSGQGSDTQYF.

The V call is TRBV18, the J call TRBJ1-1, with D possibly matching TRBD1 (5 bases). There are 14 residues in the CDR3. CDR1 is KGHSH, CDR2 LQKENI, per germline. V lost 2 bases and J 3 bases, leaving 10 bases between the germline ends. The DNA for the CDR3 is TGTGCCAGCTCACCAAATGGGGGGGACACTGAAGCTTTCTTT. Translating it yields CASSPNGGDTEAFF. Filled out from reference TRBV18 and TRBJ1-1, the complete variable domain reads NAGVMQNPRHLVRRRGQEARLRCSPMKGHSHVYWYRQLPEEGLKFMVYLQKENIIDESGMPKERFSAEFPKEGPSILRIQQVVRGDSAAYFCASSPNGGDTEAFFGQGTRLTVV.

This chain's CDR3 is CASSQRQGMNTEAFF. For the CDR3, the DNA is TGTGCCAGTAGTCAACGACAGGGGATGAACACTGAAGCTTTCTTT. The chain has TRBV19 and TRBJ1-1; the match to TRBD1 covers 8 bases. The CDR3 is 15 residues long. The ends lost 5 bases at V and 0 bases at J; junction bases unmatched: 5. Germline CDR1 reads LNHDA; CDR2 reads SQIVND (reference sequence).

This chain links TRBV19 with TRBJ2-5; 9 bases are a match to TRBD2. The trim removed 4 bases at V and 3 bases at J, leaving 6 bases unmatched. CDR1 and CDR2 from the germline V gene are LNHDA and SQIVND (reference sequence). This CDR3 comprises 15 residues. CDR3 protein: CASSSGGGPKETQYF. The DNA of the CDR3 is TGTGCCAGTAGTAGCGGGGGGGGCCCGAAAGAGACCCAGTACTTC.

The chain joins TRBV6-6 to TRBJ2-3, with 11 positions matching TRBD1. The CDR3 loop spans 15 amino acids. Losses at the gene ends were 3 bases for V and 5 bases for J; bases not matched to a gene: 4. The germline V gene has CDR1 MNHNY and CDR2 SVGAGI (reference sequence). The CDR3 nucleotides are TGTGCCAGCAGTTATGGACAGGGGGCAAGAGATACGCAGTATTTT. Translation gives CASSYGQGARDTQYF.

The chain employs TRBV6-1 and TRBJ1-2, with D tentatively TRBD1 (6 bases). From germline, CDR1 is MNHNS and CDR2 SASEGT. Between the trimmed V and J ends, which lost 7 bases and 7 bases, there was a span of 19 bases. This CDR3 has 14 residues. CDR3: CASIGGQGLGGYTF. CDR3 DNA sequence: TGTGCCAGCATCGGAGGGCAGGGGCTTGGTGGCTACACCTTC.

The chain uses TRBV28 and TRBJ1-1; D is unclear. V lost 5 bases and J 1 base, leaving 11 bases between the germline ends. Per the germline V gene, CDR1 is MDHEN and CDR2 is SYDVKM. This CDR3 is 14 amino acids long. The CDR3 spells CASSLFAGNTEAFF. CDR3 bases: TGTGCCAGCAGTCTCTTTGCGGGGAACACTGAAGCTTTCTTT.

The rearrangement joins TRBV7-9 to TRBJ2-5; TRBD2 agrees at 14 bases. CDR1 and CDR2 from the germline V gene are SEHNR and FQNEAQ (reference sequence). V gave up 5 bases and J gave up 2 bases; unmatched junction bases: 4. The CDR3 has 16 amino acids. CDR3 nucleotides: TGTGCCAGCAGCCCACGACTAGCGGGGGGGCAAGAGACCCAGTACTTC. Translating gives CASSPRLAGGQETQYF.

Concerning this clone: Its ends do not fully match the called genes, so a read error is possible. The rearrangement links TRBV9 to TRBJ1-3; 8 bases are a match to TRBD1. The CDR3 contains 17 residues. Germline CDR1 is SGDLS and CDR2 is YYNGEE. The CDR3 loop is CASSVGTGTGARNPIYF. CDR3 coding DNA: TGTGCCAGCAGCGTAGGGACCGGGACAGGCGCTCGAAACCCCATATATTTT. The variable domain in full, with the rest retrieved from reference TRBV9 and TRBJ1-3, is DSGVTQTPKHLITATGQRVTLRCSPRSGDLSVYWYQQSLDQGLQFLIQYYNGEERAKGNILERFSAQQFPDLHSELNLSSLELGDSALYFCASSVGTGTGARNPIYFGEGSWLTVV.

The chain employs TRBV6-1 and TRBJ2-6, with 8 bases identical to TRBD1. The V and J ends lost 6 bases and 4 bases, in that order; junction bases with no gene match: 5. The CDR3 length is 15 residues. The V gene's germline CDR1 is MNHNS and CDR2 SASEGT. CDR3 region: CASSPTGGGANVLTF. The CDR3 DNA reads as TGTGCCAGCAGCCCTACAGGGGGAGGGGCCAACGTCCTGACTTTC.

The chain combines TRBV5-1 with TRBJ2-1, with 8 bases aligning to TRBD2. J gave up 6 bases and V 2 bases, and 7 bases lay outside the gene matches. The germline V gene has CDR1 SGHRS and CDR2 YFSETQ. The CDR3 runs 15 residues. The CDR3 nucleotides read TGCGCCAGCAGCTTCGGAGCGGGAGCCGCCAATGAGCAGTTCTTC. Its protein product is CASSFGAGAANEQFF.

CDR3 residues: CASSTRGDRYNEQFF. DNA of the CDR3: TGTGCCAGCAGTACCAGGGGGGACCGGTACAATGAGCAGTTCTTC. J is TRBJ2-1 and V is TRBV2; TRBD1 is a possible D gene (7 bases). Trimming took off 5 bases at V and 4 bases at J, with 15 bases between the two ends. The CDR3 is made up of 15 amino acids. Germline CDR1 is SNHLY and CDR2 is FYNNEI. Looking up the rest from reference TRBV2 and TRBJ2-1 gives the full variable domain: EPEVTQTPSHQVTQMGQEVILRCVPISNHLYFYWYRQILGQKVEFLVSFYNNEISEKSEIFDDQFSVERPDGSNFTLKIRSTKLEDSAMYFCASSTRGDRYNEQFFGPGTRLTVL.

As to this clone: One junction end disagrees with the germline gene, perhaps due to a read error. The chain recombines TRBV7-9 with TRBJ1-5; TRBD1 matches 7 bases. Germline-derived CDR1 and CDR2 are SEHNR and FQNEAQ (reference sequence). CDR3 length: 14 amino acids. CDR3: CASSKGQINQPQHF. The DNA for the CDR3 is TGTGCTAGCAGCAAGGGACAGATTAATCAGCCCCAGCATTTT.

The chain uses TRBV5-8 and TRBJ2-5; maybe TRBD1 (6 bases). Trimming removed 7 bases from V and 5 bases from J, with 12 bases in between. The CDR3 consists of 12 residues. Germline CDR1 SGHTS, CDR2 YDEGEE. CDR3 sequence reads: CASGQRFETQYF. In DNA, the CDR3 is TGTGCCAGCGGACAGAGGTTCGAGACCCAGTACTTC.